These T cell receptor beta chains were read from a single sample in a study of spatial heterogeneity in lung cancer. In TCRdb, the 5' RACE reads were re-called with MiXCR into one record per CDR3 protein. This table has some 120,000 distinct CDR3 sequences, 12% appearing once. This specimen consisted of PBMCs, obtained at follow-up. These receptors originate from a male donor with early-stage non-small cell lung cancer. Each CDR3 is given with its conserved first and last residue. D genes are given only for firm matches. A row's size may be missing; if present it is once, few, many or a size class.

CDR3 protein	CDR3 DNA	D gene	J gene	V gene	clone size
CASSKLQGADEQFF	TGTGCCAGCAGCAAATTACAGGGGGCGGATGAGCAGTTCTTC	TRBD1	TRBJ2-1	TRBV5-4	NA
CASSPGQASRPQHF	TGTGCCAGCAGCCCAGGACAGGCATCTAGGCCCCAGCATTTT	TRBD1	TRBJ1-5	TRBV6-2/TRBV6-3	many
CASSWTGERSPLHF	TGTGCCAGCAGTTGGACAGGGGAGCGTTCACCCCTCCACTTT	TRBD1	TRBJ1-6	TRBV12-3/TRBV12-4	NA
CASSPRQGASSQPQHF	TGTGCCAGCAGTCCCCGGCAGGGGGCTTCGTCTCAGCCCCAGCATTTT	TRBD1	TRBJ1-5	TRBV6-6	few
CATSGPGTNTGELFF	TGTGCCACCAGTGGGCCAGGGACGAACACCGGGGAGCTGTTTTTT	NA	TRBJ2-2	TRBV24-1	many
CASSLTGRDTQYF	TGTGCCAGCAGCTTAACAGGGCGCGATACGCAGTATTTT	NA	TRBJ2-3	TRBV3-1	NA
CASSLATRGDNEQYF	TGCGCCAGCAGCTTGGCCACCCGAGGGGACAACGAGCAGTACTTC	NA	TRBJ2-7	TRBV5-1	NA
CASSPGRTEAFF	TGTGCCAGCTCACCAGGGCGTACTGAAGCTTTCTTT	NA	TRBJ1-1	TRBV18	NA
CASSVAGAGANVLTF	TGTGCCAGCAGCGTAGCGGGGGCCGGGGCCAACGTCCTGACTTTC	NA	TRBJ2-6	TRBV9	NA
CSVLGPSRGETQYF	TGCAGTGTACTTGGACCCTCGAGGGGGGAGACCCAGTACTTC	NA	TRBJ2-5	TRBV20-1	NA
CASSETGRVNTEAFF	TGTGCCAGCAGTGAGACGGGGAGAGTGAACACTGAAGCTTTCTTT	NA	TRBJ1-1	TRBV28	NA
CASSLDRGADTQYF	TGTGCCAGCAGCCTAGACAGGGGGGCAGATACGCAGTATTTT	TRBD1	TRBJ2-3	TRBV7-2	many
CASSLEVGSSYEQYF	TGCGCCAGCAGCTTGGAAGTCGGGAGCTCCTACGAGCAGTACTTC	NA	TRBJ2-7	TRBV5-1	NA
CASSQDASTWYSPLHF	TGCGCCAGCAGCCAAGATGCCAGTACCTGGTATTCACCCCTCCACTTT	NA	TRBJ1-6	TRBV4-3	NA
CSASRTGSMNTEAFF	TGCAGTGCTAGTAGGACAGGCAGCATGAACACTGAAGCTTTCTTT	TRBD1	TRBJ1-1	TRBV20-1	NA
CASSFGTAKNTEAFF	TGTGCCAGCAGTTTCGGGACAGCGAAGAACACTGAAGCTTTCTTT	TRBD1	TRBJ1-1	TRBV12-3/TRBV12-4	many
CSGTEDMNTEAFF	TGCAGCGGGACAGAAGATATGAACACTGAAGCTTTCTTT	TRBD1	TRBJ1-1	TRBV20-1	many
CASSFGGSSTGELFF	TGTGCCAGCAGTTTTGGGGGGTCCTCCACCGGGGAGCTGTTTTTT	NA	TRBJ2-2	TRBV28	many
CSVGGSGGTYEQYF	TGCAGCGTTGGTGGTAGCGGGGGGACCTACGAGCAGTACTTC	TRBD2	TRBJ2-7	TRBV29-1	NA
CASSQGGGASDTQYF	TGCGCCAGCAGCCAAGGCGGGGGGGCCTCAGATACGCAGTATTTT	TRBD2	TRBJ2-3	TRBV5-1	many
CASRAGQNYGYTF	TGTGCCAGCAGGGCGGGACAGAACTATGGCTACACCTTC	TRBD1	TRBJ1-2	TRBV2	NA
CASSRRGGGLGEKLFF	TGTGCCAGCAGCCGTCGTGGGGGGGGGCTTGGTGAAAAACTGTTTTTT	NA	TRBJ1-4	TRBV6-5	many
CASSPPLAGTDEQYF	TGTGCCAGCTCTCCTCCGTTAGCGGGGACGGACGAGCAGTACTTC	TRBD2	TRBJ2-7	TRBV19	many
CASSRDSSGNTIYF	TGTGCCAGCTCGCGGGACTCCTCTGGAAACACCATATATTTT	NA	TRBJ1-3	TRBV18	few
CASSLLEVEPQHF	TGTGCCAGCAGCTTATTGGAAGTGGAGCCCCAGCATTTT	NA	TRBJ1-5	TRBV7-9	few
CASSTRERAIGAFF	TGTGCCAGCAGCACGAGGGAAAGGGCAATTGGAGCTTTCTTT	NA	TRBJ1-1	TRBV3-1	NA
CASSPQRRELFF	TGTGCCAGCAGCCCACAGCGGAGGGAGCTGTTTTTT	NA	TRBJ2-2	TRBV11-2	few
CASSDPGVRETQYF	TGTGCCAGCAGTGACCCAGGGGTGCGCGAGACCCAGTACTTC	NA	TRBJ2-5	TRBV25-1	NA
CASSTQGDNTEAFF	TGTGCCAGCAGTACCCAGGGCGACAACACTGAAGCTTTCTTT	NA	TRBJ1-1	TRBV11-2	few
CSVERGAGETQYF	TGCAGCGTTGAGCGGGGGGCCGGGGAGACCCAGTACTTC	TRBD2	TRBJ2-5	TRBV29-1	few
CSARTPGGVSYEQYF	TGCAGTGCTAGAACCCCGGGGGGGGTATCCTACGAGCAGTACTTC	TRBD2	TRBJ2-7	TRBV20-1	NA
CSARGASYNEQFF	TGCAGTGCTAGGGGCGCGTCTTACAATGAGCAGTTCTTC	NA	TRBJ2-1	TRBV20-1	NA
CASSPAGAFNEQFF	TGTGCCAGCAGCCCCGCGGGCGCCTTCAATGAGCAGTTCTTC	NA	TRBJ2-1	TRBV9	many
CASRPGYRDNEQFF	TGTGCCAGCAGACCCGGCTACCGAGACAATGAGCAGTTCTTC	NA	TRBJ2-1	TRBV12-3/TRBV12-4	once
CSAAGRAVDSDTQYF	TGCAGTGCTGCCGGACGGGCCGTCGACTCAGATACGCAGTATTTT	NA	TRBJ2-3	TRBV20-1	NA
CATSRGLQGIGNQPQHF	TGTGCCACCAGCAGAGGATTACAGGGGATCGGCAATCAGCCCCAGCATTTT	TRBD1	TRBJ1-5	TRBV15	NA
CSARGQGDSYNEQFF	TGCAGTGCTAGAGGACAGGGGGACAGCTACAATGAGCAGTTCTTC	TRBD1	TRBJ2-1	TRBV20-1	NA
CASSQEAQGAFYEQYF	TGTGCCAGCAGCCAAGAGGCACAGGGGGCATTCTACGAGCAGTACTTC	TRBD1	TRBJ2-7	TRBV4-2	NA
CASSTSRVDNTGELFF	TGTGCCAGTAGTACTAGCAGGGTAGATAACACCGGGGAGCTGTTTTTT	NA	TRBJ2-2	TRBV19	few
CASSLTVRSYGYTF	TGTGCCAGCAGTTTAACCGTTAGATCCTATGGCTACACCTTC	NA	TRBJ1-2	TRBV28	few
CASSVEIDQPQHF	TGTGCCAGCAGCGTCGAGATAGATCAGCCCCAGCATTTT	NA	TRBJ1-5	TRBV6-4	NA
CASSESTEAFF	TGCGCCAGCAGTGAGTCGACTGAAGCTTTCTTT	NA	TRBJ1-1	TRBV10-2	few
CASSVALQGNYGYTF	TGTGCCAGCAGCGTAGCTTTGCAGGGGAACTATGGCTACACCTTC	NA	TRBJ1-2	TRBV9	NA
CASSGGQNYNSPLHF	TGTGCCAGCAGCGGTGGACAAAACTATAATTCACCCCTCCACTTT	NA	TRBJ1-6	TRBV9	few
CSAPWTSTDTQYF	TGCAGTGCTCCATGGACTAGTACAGATACGCAGTATTTT	TRBD2	TRBJ2-3	TRBV20-1	many
CASSPRPSGGGTDTQYF	TGTGCCAGCAGCCCCCGGCCTAGCGGGGGGGGCACAGATACGCAGTATTTT	TRBD2	TRBJ2-3	TRBV9	NA
CAITLAGGVFTF	TGTGCCATCACCCTGGCAGGGGGCGTTTTCACCTTC	TRBD1	TRBJ1-2	TRBV10-3	many
CASRPRGARNSPLHF	TGTGCCAGCAGGCCTCGGGGGGCGCGGAATTCACCCCTCCACTTT	NA	TRBJ1-6	TRBV6-5	few
CASSPGPDSYEQYF	TGCGCCAGCAGCCCGGGACCGGACTCCTACGAGCAGTACTTC	NA	TRBJ2-7	TRBV5-1	few
CASSPSGTGYEQYF	TGTGCCAGCAGCCCCTCCGGGACAGGGTACGAGCAGTACTTC	TRBD1	TRBJ2-7	TRBV11-3	few